A single sample is the source of the 23 T cell receptor beta chains below, sequenced in a study of T cell changes during pregnancy in multiple sclerosis. Sequencing was performed with immunoSEQ multiplex PCR; in TCRdb, only in-frame clones are kept and a portion is missing. This table holds about 100,000 clones, approximately 90% found once. This specimen was peripheral blood, taken after pregnancy. These receptors all stem from a female donor with multiple sclerosis, enrolled in a pregnancy study.

This chain connects TRBV14 to TRBJ2-1; no definite D call. Per germline, CDR1 SGHDN and CDR2 FVKESK. V lost 0 bases and J lost 10, with 10 bases in between. This CDR3 is 13 amino acids long. The CDR3 sequence: CASSQERWREQFF. For the CDR3, the DNA is TGTGCCAGCAGCCAAGAAAGGTGGCGGGAGCAGTTCTTC.

The rearrangement links TRBV6-5 to TRBJ2-1; 7 nucleotides match TRBD2. Germline CDR1 MNHEY, CDR2 SVGAGI. This CDR3 spans 14 amino acids. Unmatched junction bases numbered 8, after V lost 6 bases and J lost 6 bases. The DNA of the CDR3 is TGTGCCAGCAGGACCACTAGCGTCGGCAATGAGCAGTTCTTC. It specifies CASRTTSVGNEQFF.

This chain links TRBV7-9 with TRBJ2-3; 13 nucleotides match TRBD2. Germline loops: CDR1 SEHNR, CDR2 FQNEAQ (reference sequence). Trimming removed 3 bases from V and 6 bases from J; junction bases left unmatched: 3. The CDR3 length is 15 residues. Written as DNA, the CDR3 is TGTGCCAGCAGCTTGGGACTAGCGGGGCTGGATACGCAGTATTTT. Residues: CASSLGLAGLDTQYF.

The genes are TRBV30 and TRBJ1-2, with D possibly TRBD1 on 6 matching bases. This CDR3 has 13 amino acids. Trimming cost V 0 bases and J 5 bases, with 10 bases left between them. Looked up from germline, CDR1 is GTSNPN and CDR2 is SVGIG (reference sequence). The CDR3 sequence is CAWSVLQGYGYTF. The CDR3 bases are TGTGCCTGGAGTGTACTACAGGGATATGGCTACACCTTC.

The rearrangement links TRBV28 to TRBJ1-1, with D tentatively TRBD1 (5 bases). Between the trimmed V and J ends, which lost 1 base and 1 base, there was a span of 13 bases. The CDR3 has 16 amino acids. Per the germline V gene, CDR1 is MDHEN and CDR2 is SYDVKM. The CDR3 region has the DNA TGTGCCAGCAGTTTATTTCGGGGGGTTGGGAACACTGAAGCTTTCTTT. As protein: CASSLFRGVGNTEAFF.

The rearrangement joins TRBV7-8 to TRBJ2-1, with TRBD1 matching 8 bases. Losses at the gene ends were 2 bases for V and 9 bases for J; bases not matched to a gene: 12. The germline CDR1 and CDR2 sequences are SGHVS and FQNEAQ. The length of the CDR3 is 16 residues. The CDR3 is CASSLWSGQAGGEQFF. The CDR3 nucleotides read TGTGCCAGCAGCTTATGGTCGGGACAGGCTGGAGGTGAGCAGTTCTTC.

The chain recombines TRBV7-3 with TRBJ2-3, with D possibly being TRBD2 (5 bases). The germline CDR1 and CDR2 sequences are SGHTA and FQGTGA. CDR3 length equals 16 residues. V lost 6 bases to trimming and J lost 4 bases, with 20 bases between them. The CDR3 is CASSPTAGNGADTQYF. CDR3 nucleotides: TGTGCCAGCAGTCCAACTGCTGGGAACGGGGCAGATACGCAGTATTTT.

The rearrangement links TRBV27 to TRBJ2-1; 8 bases fit TRBD2. J gave up 2 bases and V 7 bases, and 7 bases lay outside the gene matches. The CDR3 runs to 15 residues. Germline-derived CDR1 and CDR2 are MNHEY and SMNVEV (reference sequence). The CDR3 loop is CASNYAGGTYNEQFF. CDR3 in DNA: TGTGCCAGCAATTATGCGGGGGGAACCTACAATGAGCAGTTCTTC.

The chain joins TRBV4-3 to TRBJ1-6, with 7 bases fitting TRBD1. Per germline, CDR1 LGHNA and CDR2 YSLEER. The CDR3 contains 15 residues. The V gene end was trimmed by 5 bases and the J gene end by 7 bases; junction bases not matched to a gene: 8. The CDR3, as DNA: TGCGCCAGCAGCTACTCCGGGACAGCCAATTCACCCCTCCACTTT. It yields the protein CASSYSGTANSPLHF.

The chain combines TRBV5-5 with TRBJ1-6, with D possibly TRBD1 on 6 matching bases. The CDR3 is 14 amino acids. The V end lost 1 base, the J end lost 8 bases, and 10 bases lay between the germline ends. Germline lookup yields CDR1 SGHKS and CDR2 YYEKEE (reference sequence). The CDR3 coding sequence is TGTGCCAGCAGCTTGAAGAGGACAGATTCACCCCTCCACTTT. As protein: CASSLKRTDSPLHF.

The J gene is TRBJ1-4, the V gene TRBV29-1, with D unresolved. The length of the CDR3 is 13 residues. Trimming shortened V by 5 bases and J by 5 bases, and 12 bases separated the two germline ends. CDR1 and CDR2 from the germline V gene are SQVTM and ANQGSEA. This chain's CDR3 is CSVRVRPNEKLFF. In nucleotides, the CDR3 is TGCAGCGTTCGAGTGCGGCCGAATGAAAAACTGTTTTTT.

The J gene is TRBJ1-3, the V gene TRBV5-1; D possibly corresponds to TRBD1 (5 bases). Looked up from germline, CDR1 is SGHRS and CDR2 is YFSETQ. Trimming left V 0 bases short and J 2 bases short, with 12 bases between. The CDR3 has 16 residues. The CDR3 nucleotides are TGCGCCAGCAGCTTGGATATGGGGGGGGCTGGAAACACCATATATTTT. Translated: CASSLDMGGAGNTIYF.

This rearrangement joins TRBV6-1 to TRBJ1-4; 7 bases map to TRBD1. V lost 3 bases to trimming and J lost 10 bases; unmatched junction nucleotides: 17. Germline loops: CDR1 MNHNS, CDR2 SASEGT. The CDR3 has 17 amino acids. CDR3 amino acids: CASSEELAGTAPGKLFF. CDR3 DNA: TGTGCCAGCAGTGAGGAATTAGCTGGGACAGCCCCTGGAAAACTGTTTTTT.

The rearrangement joins TRBV9 to TRBJ1-1; TRBD1 might be the D (6 bases). Germline values: CDR1 SGDLS, CDR2 YYNGEE. The V end was cut by 4 bases, the J end by 4 bases, with 17 bases between. This CDR3 has 15 amino acids. This chain's CDR3 is CASSPPGHLITEAFF. The CDR3 nucleotides read TGTGCCAGCAGCCCACCGGGACATCTGATCACTGAAGCTTTCTTT.

The chain recombines TRBV10-3 with TRBJ2-1, with 7 bases that match TRBD2. V lost 2 bases and J lost 3; bases outside the gene matches: 4. Germline loops: CDR1 ENHRY, CDR2 SYGVKD. CDR3 length equals 15 residues. CDR3: CAISELGGNYNEQFF. The CDR3 nucleotides are TGTGCCATCAGTGAGCTGGGGGGGAACTACAATGAGCAGTTCTTC.

J is TRBJ2-7 and V is TRBV6-5; 8 nucleotides align to TRBD1. V lost 0 bases to trimming and J lost 3 bases; unmatched junction nucleotides: 7. Germline CDR1 and CDR2: MNHEY and SVGAGI. This CDR3 is built from 16 residues. The CDR3 protein is CASSYSGTGKNYEQYF. CDR3 sequence (DNA): TGTGCCAGCAGTTACTCGGGGACAGGAAAGAACTACGAGCAGTACTTC.

The rearrangement uses TRBV19 and TRBJ1-2; TRBD1 matches 10 bases. Germline V gene data show CDR1 as LNHDA and CDR2 as SQIVND (reference sequence). V shed 9 bases and J 8 bases; nucleotides not matched to a gene: 6. The CDR3 is made up of 12 amino acids. Written as DNA, the CDR3 is TGTGCCAGGAGACAGGGGGCTAAGGGCTACACCTTC. This gives the protein CARRQGAKGYTF.

The rearrangement joins TRBV7-9 to TRBJ1-1; 7 bases agree with TRBD1. CDR1 is SEHNR and CDR2 is FQNEAQ in the germline V gene (reference sequence). The CDR3 is 14 amino acids. J lost 2 bases, V lost 4 bases, and 4 bases had no gene match. CDR3 region: CASSYGQVNTEAFF. The CDR3 DNA reads TGTGCCAGCAGCTACGGACAGGTAAACACTGAAGCTTTCTTT.

This chain uses TRBV5-5 with TRBJ2-6, with 9 nucleotides matching TRBD1. Germline lookup yields CDR1 SGHKS and CDR2 YYEKEE (reference sequence). J gave up 4 bases and V 3 bases, and 11 bases lay outside the gene matches. The CDR3 contains 18 residues. The DNA for the CDR3 is TGTGCCAGCAGCTCGCCTCCCGGGACAGGGACCGGGGCCAACGTCCTGACTTTC. Amino acid sequence: CASSSPPGTGTGANVLTF. Full variable domain (rest looked up from reference TRBV5-5 and TRBJ2-6): DAGVTQSPTHLIKTRGQQVTLRCSPISGHKSVSWYQQVLGQGPQFIFQYYEKEERGRGNFPDRFSARQFPNYSSELNVNALLLGDSALYLCASSSPPGTGTGANVLTFGAGSRLTVL.

J is TRBJ2-7 and V is TRBV6-5; 9 bases fit TRBD1. This CDR3 comprises 14 residues. CDR1 and CDR2 (germline): MNHEY, SVGAGI. The trim removed 6 bases at V and 5 bases at J, leaving 8 bases unmatched. CDR3: CASRPPGQGNEQYF. The CDR3 DNA follows: TGTGCCAGCAGACCTCCGGGACAGGGTAACGAGCAGTACTTC.

V is TRBV7-3 and J is TRBJ1-2; maybe TRBD1 (6 bases). CDR3 length: 13 amino acids. Per germline, CDR1 SGHTA and CDR2 FQGTGA. V was clipped by 5 bases and J by 7 bases, with 14 bases between them. In DNA form, the CDR3 reads TGTGCCAGCAGCCCCGGGGGGCGGGGTGGCTACACCTTC. Residues: CASSPGGRGGYTF.

This clone was recorded only once. The chain combines TRBV6-1 with TRBJ1-6, with 9 bases that match TRBD1. The CDR3 is 18 amino acids. Germline lookup yields CDR1 MNHNS and CDR2 SASEGT. With V trimmed by 2 bases and J by 8 bases, 13 bases remained unmatched. Here the CDR3 reads CASSERDRVFRSDSPLHF. The CDR3, as DNA: TGTGCCAGCAGTGAACGGGACAGGGTTTTTCGTTCTGATTCACCCCTCCACTTT.

This rearrangement joins TRBV5-1 to TRBJ1-6; 7 bases are a match to TRBD1. V gave up 4 bases and J gave up 6 bases; unmatched junction bases: 7. The V gene's germline CDR1 is SGHRS and CDR2 YFSETQ. The CDR3 contains 15 residues. In DNA, the CDR3 is TGCGCCAGCAGCGTCCGGGACAGCGCTAATTCACCCCTCCACTTT. Residues: CASSVRDSANSPLHF.